This T cell receptor (beta chain) was sequenced during a study of T cells in Graves' hyperthyroidism and ophthalmopathy. About the study: Peripheral blood collection took place at initial diagnosis, before any treatment.

This CDR3 is built from 14 residues. Deletions cut 7 bases from V and 3 bases from J, with 12 bases between. The germline V gene encodes CDR1 LNHDA and CDR2 SQIVND (reference sequence). Overall study findings and caveats: For ophthalmopathy, model prediction preceded onset by a median about 6 months.

There were TCR beta CDR3 regions amplified from RNA transcripts. In the first-round RT-PCR of the TCR CDR3, the HTBI primer set was used. In TCRdb, the multiplex PCR reads were re-called with MiXCR into one record per CDR3 protein. The table has about 480,000 distinct CDR3 sequences, about an eighth seen once. In this sample, this clonotype turned up many times. Antigen unknown. Material: blood. This TCR came from a woman aged 18 to 35 with Graves' hyperthyroidism. The V gene is TRBV19, the J gene TRBJ2-2; D is tentatively TRBD1 or TRBD2 (5 bases each). The CDR3 sequence is CASTRRGDTGELFF. For the CDR3, the DNA is TGTGCCAGTACCCGGAGAGGGGACACCGGGGAGCTGTTTTTT.